Each of the 16 T cell receptor beta chains below was sequenced from the same sample in a study of T cells in Graves' hyperthyroidism and ophthalmopathy. Using RNA transcripts as the source, TCR beta CDR3 regions were amplified. HTBI primers drove first-round RT-PCR of the TCR CDR3. TCRdb reprocessed the multiplex PCR reads with MiXCR, giving one entry per CDR3 protein. This sample has approximately 640,000 distinct CDR3 sequences; roughly 17% occur once, and the top ten carry less than 20%. Sequencing was performed on blood. Source of these receptors: a man aged 50-59 years with Graves' hyperthyroidism.

In this sample, this clonotype turned up a few times. The chain uses TRBV19 and TRBJ1-1; no reliable D call. Germline lookup yields CDR1 LNHDA and CDR2 SQIVND (reference sequence). The CDR3 length is 13 residues. Trimming took 3 bases from V and 6 from J, leaving 11 bases between them. The CDR3 nucleotides read TGTGCCAGTAGTATGATGAGGGCGCCTGAAGCTTTCTTT. It is translated as CASSMMRAPEAFF. The full variable domain, completed using reference TRBV19 and TRBJ1-1, is DGGITQSPKYLFRKEGQNVTLSCEQNLNHDAMYWYRQDPGQGLRLIYYSQIVNDFQKGDIAEGYSVSREKKESFPLTVTSAQKNPTAFYLCASSMMRAPEAFFGQGTRLTVV.

The chain carries TRBV6-1 and TRBJ1-2; D uncertain. V shed 5 bases and J shed 7 bases, with 8 bases lying between them. The germline V gene encodes CDR1 MNHNS and CDR2 SASEGT. This CDR3 has 11 residues. The DNA of the CDR3 is TGTGCCAGCAGTCCGCGGGTTGGCTACACCTTC. This sequence encodes CASSPRVGYTF.

The chain couples TRBV28 to TRBJ1-3; tentatively, D is TRBD1 (6 bases). This CDR3 has 14 residues. Germline assignment: CDR1 MDHEN and CDR2 SYDVKM. V was trimmed by 7 bases and J by 8 bases, leaving 18 bases between them. The CDR3 sequence: CASTIGLGAYTIYF. The CDR3 DNA reads TGTGCCAGCACAATTGGACTGGGGGCTTACACCATATATTTT.

The chain links TRBV19 to TRBJ1-5; D gene unclear. The CDR3 spans 13 residues. The germline V gene has CDR1 LNHDA and CDR2 SQIVND (reference sequence). Trimming left V 5 bases short and J 10 bases short, with 15 bases between. The CDR3 DNA reads as TGTGCCAGTAGTGGAAACGAACAGCTACCCCAGCATTTT. It is translated as CASSGNEQLPQHF. Based on the CDR3 plus reference TRBV19 and TRBJ1-5, the full variable domain is DGGITQSPKYLFRKEGQNVTLSCEQNLNHDAMYWYRQDPGQGLRLIYYSQIVNDFQKGDIAEGYSVSREKKESFPLTVTSAQKNPTAFYLCASSGNEQLPQHFGDGTRLSIL.

This clonotype was seen ten or more times. This rearrangement joins TRBV28 to TRBJ1-1; 8 nucleotides line up with TRBD1. V dropped 7 bases and J dropped 5; count of bases not matched to a gene: 6. The germline gives CDR1 MDHEN, CDR2 SYDVKM. The CDR3 is made up of 13 amino acids. CDR3 nucleotide sequence: TGTGCCAGCACCTTACAGGGGGGAACTGAAGCTTTCTTT. Its protein product is CASTLQGGTEAFF.

The V call is TRBV6-1, the J call TRBJ2-1; TRBD2 aligns across 7 bases. Germline CDR1 reads MNHNS; CDR2 reads SASEGT. The junction had 8 bases not matched to a gene; V was cut back by 5 bases and J by 4 bases. The CDR3 sequence is 15 residues long. CDR3 sequence (DNA): TGTGCCAGCAGTTATGGGGGGGGTGGGTACAATGAGCAGTTCTTC. Its protein is CASSYGGGGYNEQFF.

This clonotype was recorded many times. CDR3 sequence reads: CASSLFRGPQETQYF. Written as DNA, the CDR3 is TGTGCCAGCAGCTTATTCCGGGGCCCGCAAGAGACCCAGTACTTC. The genes are TRBV7-2 and TRBJ2-5; D tentatively reads TRBD1 or TRBD2 (5 bases each). This CDR3 comprises 15 residues. Trimming left V 2 bases short and J 2 bases short, with 12 bases between. Per germline, CDR1 SGHTA and CDR2 FQGNSA. Supplemented by reference TRBV7-2 and TRBJ2-5, the full variable domain reads GAGVSQSPSNKVTEKGKDVELRCDPISGHTALYWYRQSLGQGLEFLIYFQGNSAPDKSGLPSDRFSAERTGGSVSTLTIQRTQQEDSAVYLCASSLFRGPQETQYFGPGTRLLVL.

This clonotype was counted ten times or more. The gene calls are TRBV10-3 and TRBJ2-7; 7 positions agree with TRBD1. Germline CDR1 and CDR2: ENHRY and SYGVKD. The V gene end was trimmed by 0 bases and the J gene end by 6 bases; junction bases not matched to a gene: 11. CDR3 length: 16 residues. CDR3 bases: TGTGCCATCAGTGAGTCGCGTGGGCAGGGGGTCTCCGAGCAGTACTTC. It translates to CAISESRGQGVSEQYF.

The V and J genes are TRBV15 and TRBJ1-5; TRBD1 is a possible D gene (5 bases). CDR1 and CDR2 (germline): LNHNV, YYDKDF (reference sequence). Trimming removed 5 bases at V and 6 bases at J, with 14 bases between. This CDR3 comprises 14 residues. The CDR3 nucleotides are TGTGCCACCAGCTGGAGGGGAGCGGGTCAGCCCCAGCATTTT. As protein: CATSWRGAGQPQHF.

The V and J genes are TRBV13 and TRBJ2-3; 13 bases line up with TRBD2. CDR1 and CDR2 from the germline V gene are PRHDT and FYEKMQ (reference sequence). CDR3 length: 17 residues. V was clipped by 3 bases and J by 2 bases; unmatched bases: 5. The CDR3 protein is CASSLGLAGPITDTQYF. CDR3 in DNA: TGTGCCAGCAGCTTGGGACTAGCGGGACCTATCACAGATACGCAGTATTTT.

Details on this clonotype: This sequence may be a read error, since a much larger clone differs from it by one base. CDR3 protein: CASTRDFQEIQYF. In DNA, the CDR3 is TGTGCCAGCACCCGGGACTTCCAAGAGATCCAGTACTTC. The rearrangement joins TRBV7-2 to TRBJ2-5; possibly TRBD2 for D (6 bases). CDR3 size: 13 residues. CDR1 is SGHTA and CDR2 is FQGNSA in the germline V gene.

The genes are TRBV5-1 and TRBJ2-3; D possibly corresponds to TRBD1 (6 bases). This CDR3 spans 16 amino acids. V lost 2 bases and J 4 bases, leaving 17 bases between the germline ends. From germline, CDR1 is SGHRS and CDR2 YFSETQ. The CDR3 loop is CASSFGSTGSSDTQYF. In nucleotides, the CDR3 is TGCGCCAGCAGCTTTGGGTCGACAGGCTCGTCAGATACGCAGTATTTT.

This rearrangement joins TRBV27 to TRBJ1-5, with 9 bases matching TRBD1. Trimming at V came to 5 bases and at J to 7 bases, leaving 9 bases not matched to a gene. The CDR3 spans 15 residues. Germline V gene data show CDR1 as MNHEY and CDR2 as SMNVEV (reference sequence). The CDR3 sequence: CASSARTGAGQPQHF. In DNA form, the CDR3 reads TGTGCCAGCAGTGCCCGGACAGGGGCAGGACAGCCCCAGCATTTT.

The chain has TRBV10-3 and TRBJ2-3; 13 nucleotides agree with TRBD2. The germline gives CDR1 ENHRY, CDR2 SYGVKD. V was pared by 10 bases and J by 2 bases, with 3 bases of the junction left unmatched. This CDR3 has 14 amino acids. The CDR3 DNA reads TGTGCCACCGGACTAGCGGGAGTCACAGATACGCAGTATTTT. This sequence encodes CATGLAGVTDTQYF.

This clonotype was seen ten or more times. V is TRBV11-2 and J is TRBJ2-6; possibly TRBD2 for D (6 bases). The CDR3 is made up of 15 amino acids. Deletions cut 5 bases from V and 2 bases from J, with 10 bases between. Germline assignment: CDR1 SGHAT and CDR2 FQNNGV. CDR3 coding DNA: TGTGCCAGCAGCCGCTGGAGGGCTGGGGCCAACGTCCTGACTTTC. This sequence encodes CASSRWRAGANVLTF. The complete variable domain, with remaining parts taken from reference TRBV11-2 and TRBJ2-6, reads EAGVAQSPRYKIIEKRQSVAFWCNPISGHATLYWYQQILGQGPKLLIQFQNNGVVDDSQLPKDRFSAERLKGVDSTLKIQPAKLEDSAVYLCASSRWRAGANVLTFGAGSRLTVL.

This clonotype has only a few counts. Just one base apart from a much larger clone, this may be a read error. V usage is TRBV27 and J usage is TRBJ1-1; 10 bases map to TRBD1. This CDR3 spans 16 amino acids. Germline V gives CDR1 MNHEY, CDR2 SMNVEV (reference sequence). CDR3 bases: TGTGCCAGCAATCCCACCCGGGACAGGGGATCCACTGAAGTTTTCTTT. Amino acid sequence: CASNPTRDRGSTEVFF.